One and the same sample provided the 20 T cell receptor beta chains below, sequenced in a study of control samples from healthy donors and cancer patients. Sequencing used immunoSEQ multiplex PCR; TCRdb keeps in-frame clones, though not all of them. Here the sample spans roughly 80,000 clones, around nine tenths being singletons. The sequencing input was blood. The receptors shown here come from a woman aged 45-65 years in good health.

A note on this clone: This sample also contains other DNA sequences that code for the same CDR3. The CDR3 spells CASSVSITGELFF. CDR3 in DNA: TGTGCCAGCAGCGTATCTATCACCGGGGAGCTGTTTTTT. The chain recombines TRBV9 with TRBJ2-2; D ambiguous. Trimming removed 1 base from V and 4 bases from J, with 5 bases in between. This CDR3 comprises 13 residues. CDR1 is SGDLS, CDR2 YYNGEE, per germline.

This clone has more than one count but fewer than ten. The gene calls are TRBV12-3 or TRBV12-4 and TRBJ2-7, with D possibly matching TRBD2 (6 bases). V dropped 4 bases and J dropped 3 bases, with 10 bases sitting between them. The CDR3 is made up of 13 amino acids. Here the CDR3 DNA reads TGTGCCAGCAGTTACCATAGCGGCTACGAGCAGTACTTC. Translation: CASSYHSGYEQYF.

This clone was seen once. The chain couples TRBV30 to TRBJ2-7; 7 bases fit TRBD1. The V gene's germline CDR1 is GTSNPN and CDR2 SVGIG (reference sequence). The length of the CDR3 is 21 residues. V was clipped by 3 bases and J by 1 base; unmatched bases: 27. The DNA of the CDR3 is TGTGCCTGGAGGGGGGACAGTGGGGAGCTCCTAGGCCTTAGGGATTCCTACGAGCAGTACTTC. Amino acid sequence: CAWRGDSGELLGLRDSYEQYF.

The chain recombines TRBV25-1 with TRBJ2-5, with a possible D match to TRBD2 (6 bases). Germline assignment: CDR1 MGHDK and CDR2 SYGVNS. The CDR3 is 18 residues long. Trimming removed 6 bases from V and 5 bases from J, with 28 bases in between. The CDR3 DNA follows: TGTGCCAGCAGCAAAAACCGGGGGAGCAGCCTGTTAGTTGAGACCCAGTACTTC. Its translation is CASSKNRGSSLLVETQYF.

The chain joins TRBV10-2 to TRBJ1-2; D is perhaps TRBD1 (6 bases). This CDR3 has 13 amino acids. Trimming took 5 bases from V and 3 from J, leaving 10 bases between them. The V gene's germline CDR1 is WSHSY and CDR2 SAAADI. The CDR3 spells CASSLQGDYGYTF. The CDR3 nucleotides read TGCGCCAGCAGTTTACAGGGCGACTATGGCTACACCTTC.

This clone was observed a handful of times. Other DNA sequences in this sample translate to the same CDR3. The chain has TRBV19 and TRBJ2-3, with a possible D match to TRBD2 (5 bases). Germline V lookup: CDR1 LNHDA, CDR2 SQIVND (reference sequence). This CDR3 is 12 amino acids long. Trimming pared 9 bases from V and 3 bases from J, leaving 10 bases between. The CDR3 bases are TGTGCCAGCCAACGGGGTACAGATACGCAGTATTTT. Its translation: CASQRGTDTQYF.

This clone was counted once. The chain's CDR3 is CATSDPYGNEQFF. The CDR3 DNA reads as TGTGCCACCAGTGACCCTTACGGCAATGAGCAGTTCTTC. The chain employs TRBV24-1 and TRBJ2-1; D ambiguous. Germline V gene lookup returns CDR1 KGHDR and CDR2 SFDVKD. This CDR3 region has 13 residues. The V end lost 4 bases, the J end lost 6 bases, and 9 bases lay between the germline ends.

V is TRBV6-2 or TRBV6-3 and J is TRBJ2-3; D is ambiguous. The CDR3 contains 12 residues. The V and J ends lost 5 bases and 4 bases respectively, with 7 bases between them. Germline assignment: CDR1 MNHEY and CDR2 SVGEGT. CDR3 sequence reads: CASSLSSDTQYF. The CDR3 DNA reads as TGTGCCAGCAGTCTCAGTTCAGATACGCAGTATTTT.

The genes are TRBV5-1 and TRBJ1-3; TRBD1 agrees at 7 bases. The V and J ends lost 5 bases and 6 bases, in that order; junction bases with no gene match: 5. This CDR3 is 13 amino acids long. The germline CDR1 and CDR2 sequences are SGHRS and YFSETQ. The DNA for the CDR3 is TGCGCCAGCAGACTGGACAGGACAAACACCATATATTTT. Its protein is CASRLDRTNTIYF.

The genes are TRBV7-9 and TRBJ1-2; 7 nucleotides agree with TRBD1. The germline V gene encodes CDR1 SEHNR and CDR2 FQNEAQ (reference sequence). The CDR3 is 13 residues long. V trimming: 8 bases; J trimming: 8 bases; junction bases outside the gene matches: 11. Here the CDR3 reads CASDGTVPGGYTF. The CDR3 bases are TGTGCCAGCGATGGGACAGTGCCGGGCGGCTACACCTTC. Drawing the rest from reference TRBV7-9 and TRBJ1-2, the complete variable domain is DTGVSQNPRHKITKRGQNVTFRCDPISEHNRLYWYRQTLGQGPEFLTYFQNEAQLEKSRLLSDRFSAERPKGSFSTLEIQRTEQGDSAMYLCASDGTVPGGYTFGSGTRLTVV.

The chain joins TRBV4-1 to TRBJ2-6, with 7 bases aligning to TRBD1. The CDR3 loop spans 17 amino acids. Germline CDR1 is MGHRA and CDR2 is YSYEKL. V shed 3 bases, J shed 0 bases, and the junction held 5 bases outside the gene matches. As DNA, the CDR3 is TGCGCCAGCAGCCATCGACAGGGAGACTCTGGGGCCAACGTCCTGACTTTC. This gives the protein CASSHRQGDSGANVLTF.

The V gene is TRBV5-4, the J gene TRBJ1-2, with D possibly TRBD1 on 5 matching bases. The ends were cut back, 7 bases at V and 3 bases at J, with 16 bases in the middle. This CDR3 spans 14 amino acids. CDR1 and CDR2 (germline): SGHNT, YYREEE (reference sequence). The CDR3 coding sequence is TGTGCCAGCTCAGCTTTCTTGGGGGACTATGGCTACACCTTC. It encodes CASSAFLGDYGYTF.

Note on this clone: The same CDR3 arises from other DNA sequences in this sample as well. The genes are TRBV7-2 and TRBJ1-2, with 7 bases that match TRBD1. The length of the CDR3 is 13 residues. Germline trimming cut 6 bases from V and 2 bases from J; bases unmatched to any gene: 3. Germline V gene data show CDR1 as SGHTA and CDR2 as FQGNSA. The CDR3 DNA reads TGTGCCAGCAGTCGGGACAGAAACTATGGCTACACCTTC. As protein: CASSRDRNYGYTF.

The CDR3 region is CASIPAGQGNGYTF. In nucleotides, the CDR3 is TGTGCCAGCATACCCGCGGGACAGGGAAATGGCTACACCTTC. The chain is built from TRBV25-1 and TRBJ1-2; 9 bases are shared with TRBD1. This CDR3 contains 14 residues. J was trimmed by 6 bases and V by 7 bases; bases with no gene match: 9. Germline V CDR1 and CDR2: MGHDK, SYGVNS.

In its sample, this clone was seen once. This chain uses TRBV7-9 with TRBJ2-6; TRBD1 or TRBD2 may be the D gene (6 bases each). This CDR3 has 15 residues. Germline CDR1 is SEHNR and CDR2 is FQNEAQ (reference sequence). The V and J ends lost 11 bases and 0 bases respectively, with 14 bases between them. The CDR3: CAGRGPSSGANVLTF. CDR3 nucleotides: TGTGCCGGACGGGGGCCGAGCTCTGGGGCCAACGTCCTGACTTTC.

The V and J genes are TRBV28 and TRBJ2-7; TRBD2 might be the D (6 bases). Germline CDR1 is MDHEN and CDR2 is SYDVKM. V was pared by 4 bases and J by 2 bases, with 12 bases between. The CDR3 sequence is 14 residues long. DNA of the CDR3: TGTGCCAGCAGTTCGTGGGGGGACCCCTACGAGCAGTACTTC. Its translation is CASSSWGDPYEQYF.

The chain combines TRBV7-8 with TRBJ1-1; D gene unclear. V lost 1 base, J lost 10 bases, and 7 bases lay in between. Germline loops: CDR1 SGHVS, CDR2 FQNEAQ. The CDR3 totals 11 residues. The chain's CDR3 is CASSLESVAFF. Here the CDR3 DNA reads TGTGCCAGCAGCTTAGAATCGGTAGCTTTCTTT.

The genes are TRBV30 and TRBJ1-2; 7 nucleotides line up with TRBD1. Germline V gives CDR1 GTSNPN, CDR2 SVGIG (reference sequence). The junction had 13 bases not matched to a gene; V was cut back by 4 bases and J by 8 bases. This CDR3 is 14 amino acids long. In DNA form, the CDR3 reads TGTGCCTGGACCTTGACGCAGGGGGTAGGCGGCTACACCTTC. Its protein is CAWTLTQGVGGYTF. The full variable domain, its missing parts supplied by reference TRBV30 and TRBJ1-2, is SQTIHQWPATLVQPVGSPLSLECTVEGTSNPNLYWYRQAAGRGLQLLFYSVGIGQISSEVPQNLSASRPQDRQFILSSKKLLLSDSGFYLCAWTLTQGVGGYTFGSGTRLTVV.

This rearrangement joins TRBV5-1 to TRBJ2-2, with a possible D match to TRBD1 (5 bases). Germline-derived CDR1 and CDR2 are SGHRS and YFSETQ. The V and J ends lost 6 bases and 1 base respectively, with 10 bases between them. There are 14 residues in the CDR3. The CDR3 nucleotides read TGCGCCAGCACCGTAAGGGGGAACACCGGGGAGCTGTTTTTT. It translates to CASTVRGNTGELFF.

This chain connects TRBV10-3 to TRBJ2-7; 7 bases fit TRBD1. The germline V gene encodes CDR1 ENHRY and CDR2 SYGVKD. The ends lost 2 bases at V and 3 bases at J; junction bases unmatched: 10. CDR3 length equals 16 residues. DNA of the CDR3: TGTGCCATCAGTGAGAAATCAAAAGGGGGCTTCTACGAGCAGTACTTC. As protein: CAISEKSKGGFYEQYF.